This T cell receptor (beta chain) was recorded in a study of blood T cell repertoires in COVID-19. The repertoire was sequenced with immunoSEQ multiplex PCR; TCRdb's copy has only in-frame clones and lacks some. This sample yields approximately 250,000 clones, of which approximately 88% are seen a single time; roughly 1.2% belongs to the top ten. CDR3 length: 16 amino acids. The germline V gene encodes CDR1 MNHEY and CDR2 SMNVEV (reference sequence). V was trimmed by 7 bases and J by 1 base, leaving 17 bases between them. The receptor was derived from a woman in her 40s with acute COVID-19. Specimen: PBMCs or T cells enriched from blood (not recorded which). V gene TRBV27 combines with J gene TRBJ2-4, with D hard to call. This CDR3 is CASTSLAQMAKNIQYF. The CDR3, as DNA: TGTGCCAGCACTTCCTTAGCCCAAATGGCCAAAAACATTCAGTACTTC.